A single sample gave rise to the 16 T cell receptor beta chains below, sequenced in a study of shared clonotypes between healthy human individuals (dated by TCRdb to 2018 to 2020). Library preparation was by the immunoSEQ multiplex PCR assay. This is the immuneACCESS table as TCRdb keeps it, with only in-frame sequences that have V and J called. A part of the clones is gone; compared with another copy, unresolved V genes explain less than half, and the rest is unexplained. The sample includes about 480,000 clones, with more than 65% observed a single time. The top ten hold 10% to 15% of the sample. The specimen was PBMCs. The origin of the receptors is a woman aged 40 to 50 in good health. Some clones in this sample may be carry-over from other donors' samples.

This clone was seen once. V gene TRBV7-9 combines with J gene TRBJ2-1; 7 nucleotides match TRBD2. The CDR3 spans 16 residues. Germline V gene lookup returns CDR1 SEHNR and CDR2 FQNEAQ (reference sequence). The junction had 12 bases not matched to a gene; V was cut back by 5 bases and J by 5 bases. The CDR3 DNA reads as TGTGCCAGCAGCCCTAGAGGGAGCGGGATGAACAATGAGCAGTTCTTC. Its translation: CASSPRGSGMNNEQFF.

This clone occurred once. V and J are TRBV28 and TRBJ1-1; D is perhaps TRBD1 (6 bases). The CDR3 is 13 residues long. Between the trimmed V and J ends, which lost 6 bases and 3 bases, there was a span of 11 bases. Germline V CDR1 and CDR2: MDHEN, SYDVKM. This CDR3 reads CASRQGAYTEAFF. CDR3 nucleotides: TGTGCCAGCAGACAGGGTGCATACACTGAAGCTTTCTTT.

The chain joins TRBV6-6 to TRBJ1-1, with D unresolved. Germline V gene lookup returns CDR1 MNHNY and CDR2 SVGAGI (reference sequence). There are 13 residues in the CDR3. The V end lost 2 bases, the J end lost 4 bases, and 8 bases lay between the germline ends. CDR3 in amino acids: CASSYDGRTEAFF. CDR3 in DNA: TGTGCCAGCAGTTACGACGGGCGCACTGAAGCTTTCTTT.

The chain uses TRBV6-1 and TRBJ1-1, with D possibly being TRBD1 (6 bases). Trimming stripped 7 bases from V and 4 bases from J, with 13 bases between. Germline CDR1 reads MNHNS; CDR2 reads SASEGT. This CDR3 region has 13 residues. CDR3 region: CASITGSGTEAFF. Written as DNA, the CDR3 is TGTGCCAGCATTACAGGGTCGGGCACTGAAGCTTTCTTT.

The genes are TRBV19 and TRBJ2-7; a possible D gene is TRBD1 (6 bases). The CDR3 is 14 residues long. The V gene lost 4 bases and the J gene lost 4 bases, with 14 bases spanning the gap. Germline V gives CDR1 LNHDA, CDR2 SQIVND (reference sequence). CDR3 protein: CASSSQTGAYEQYF. The CDR3 coding sequence is TGTGCCAGTAGTAGCCAGACAGGAGCGTACGAGCAGTACTTC.

The V call is TRBV7-2, the J call TRBJ2-2, with D possibly being TRBD1 or TRBD2 (5 bases each). The CDR3 runs to 16 residues. The ends were cut back, 4 bases at V and 4 bases at J, with 16 bases in the middle. Looked up from germline, CDR1 is SGHTA and CDR2 is FQGNSA. As DNA, the CDR3 is TGTGCCAGCAGCTCCTCCGGGACCCCAGGCACCGGGGAGCTGTTTTTT. As protein: CASSSSGTPGTGELFF.

V is TRBV20-1 and J is TRBJ2-7; D gene unclear. Between the trimmed V and J ends, which lost 1 base and 4 bases, there was a span of 5 bases. Germline V lookup: CDR1 DFQATT, CDR2 SNEGSKA (reference sequence). The CDR3 covers 11 residues. CDR3 amino acids: CSARALYEQYF. The CDR3, as DNA: TGCAGTGCTAGAGCCCTATACGAGCAGTACTTC.

J is TRBJ2-1 and V is TRBV7-6; 9 positions match TRBD2. Germline CDR1 reads SGHVS; CDR2 reads FNYEAQ. Trimming removed 1 base from V and 9 bases from J; junction bases left unmatched: 10. The CDR3 has 16 residues. CDR3 sequence reads: CASSLVGGRAIREQFF. DNA of the CDR3: TGTGCCAGCAGCTTAGTTGGCGGGAGGGCCATACGTGAGCAGTTCTTC. Drawing the rest from reference TRBV7-6 and TRBJ2-1, the complete variable domain is GAGVSQSPRYKVTKRGQDVALRCDPISGHVSLYWYRQALGQGPEFLTYFNYEAQQDKSGLPNDRFSAERPEGSISTLTIQRTEQRDSAMYRCASSLVGGRAIREQFFGPGTRLTVL.

The chain uses TRBV7-2 and TRBJ2-7; D gene uncertain. CDR1 is SGHTA, CDR2 FQGNSA, per germline. This CDR3 contains 13 residues. V lost 4 bases and J 4 bases, leaving 11 bases between the germline ends. In DNA, the CDR3 is TGTGCCAGCAGCTCCTCACTACTATACGAGCAGTACTTC. Its translation is CASSSSLLYEQYF.

This clone was picked up a small number of times. The chain combines TRBV30 with TRBJ1-5, with unresolved D. V lost 2 bases and J lost 1, with 6 bases in between. CDR3 length: 13 residues. Germline V gene sequence: CDR1 GTSNPN, CDR2 SVGIG (reference sequence). CDR3 sequence reads: CAWSRLSNQPQHF. The CDR3 DNA reads TGTGCCTGGAGTAGGCTAAGCAATCAGCCCCAGCATTTT.

DNA of the CDR3: TGTGCCAGCAGTGACGGGGCAGCCACCGGGGAGCTGTTTTTT. Protein: CASSDGAATGELFF. The genes are TRBV6-4 and TRBJ2-2; a possible D gene is TRBD1 (5 bases). Germline assignment: CDR1 MRHNA and CDR2 SNTAGT. Trimming removed 2 bases from V and 4 bases from J, with 8 bases in between. The CDR3 has 14 residues.

V is TRBV2 and J is TRBJ1-5; unclear D gene. Germline CDR1 and CDR2: SNHLY and FYNNEI. The CDR3 totals 14 residues. Trimming stripped 3 bases from V and 3 bases from J, with 9 bases between. In DNA, the CDR3 is TGTGCCAGCAGTGATGTCAGCTACAATCAGCCCCAGCATTTT. It yields the protein CASSDVSYNQPQHF.

In the case of this clone: In the same sample, other DNA sequences code for this CDR3. The rearrangement joins TRBV5-6 to TRBJ2-2; 7 bases map to TRBD1. This CDR3 contains 13 residues. With 1 base clipped from V and 6 bases from J, the junction kept 0 bases outside the gene matches. Germline V gives CDR1 SGHDT, CDR2 YYEEEE. CDR3 in DNA: TGTGCCAGCAGCTTGAGGGGGCCCGGGGAGCTGTTTTTT. Translated: CASSLRGPGELFF.

This clone was detected only once. J is TRBJ1-2 and V is TRBV29-1; the D is unclear. Per germline, CDR1 SQVTM and CDR2 ANQGSEA. The CDR3 contains 12 residues. The V gene lost 5 bases and the J gene lost 5 bases, with 12 bases spanning the gap. The CDR3 DNA reads as TGCAGCGTTTCGGCAGGTGTTTATGGCTACACCTTC. It translates to CSVSAGVYGYTF.

V usage is TRBV19 and J usage is TRBJ2-4; D unclear. Germline loops: CDR1 LNHDA, CDR2 SQIVND (reference sequence). This CDR3 spans 16 amino acids. V was clipped by 2 bases and J by 0 bases, with 11 bases between them. CDR3 DNA sequence: TGTGCCAGTAGTATATCCGTAGACCTAGCCAAAAACATTCAGTACTTC. Protein: CASSISVDLAKNIQYF.

CDR3 loop: CASSAGSTEAFF. CDR3 coding DNA: TGCGCCAGCAGTGCCGGGAGCACTGAAGCTTTCTTT. V gene TRBV10-2 combines with J gene TRBJ1-1; D remains ambiguous. The CDR3 has 12 residues. Trimming stripped 4 bases from V and 4 bases from J, with 7 bases between. The V gene's germline CDR1 is WSHSY and CDR2 SAAADI.